The 2 T cell receptor beta chains given below trace back to one sample, sequenced in a study of cytotoxic CD8 clonotypes in ibrutinib-treated CLL. The table came from immunoSEQ multiplex PCR; TCRdb's copy has only in-frame clones and leaves some out. The table has around 200,000 clones, 65% to 80% seen once. Sequencing was performed on PBMCs, taken after 12 months of ibrutinib treatment. These TCRs come from a human donor with chronic lymphocytic leukemia.

The chain couples TRBV18 to TRBJ1-2, with a possible D match to TRBD1 (5 bases). CDR3 size: 14 residues. Germline V lookup: CDR1 KGHSH, CDR2 LQKENI. V lost 2 bases and J lost 4, with 11 bases in between. This CDR3 reads CASSPFEGIYGYTF. The DNA for the CDR3 is TGTGCCAGCTCACCATTCGAGGGGATCTATGGCTACACCTTC.

V usage is TRBV9 and J usage is TRBJ2-5, with 7 bases matching TRBD2. The DNA end lines up better with TRBJ2-7; the J call may be wrong. CDR1 and CDR2 from the germline V gene are SGDLS and YYNGEE. The CDR3 sequence is 13 residues long. The CDR3 spells CASNSGFSDEQYF. The CDR3 DNA is TGTGCCAGCAATAGCGGGTTTAGTGACGAGCAGTACTTC.